This T cell receptor beta chain was sequenced during a study of blood T cell repertoires in COVID-19. Libraries were prepared by immunoSEQ multiplex PCR; TCRdb keeps only in-frame clonotypes and omits some of them. This table holds around 29,000 clones, 70% to 90% found once. This CDR3 spans 14 amino acids. With V trimmed by 5 bases and J by 7 bases, 9 bases remained unmatched. From germline, CDR1 is LNHDA and CDR2 SQIVND (reference sequence). Sequenced material: peripheral blood. The TCR sequence derives from a woman over 75 with COVID-19, enrolled during active disease. The V gene is TRBV19, the J gene TRBJ2-7, with 9 nucleotides matching TRBD1. CDR3: CASSPGQGLWEQYF. The CDR3 coding sequence is TGTGCCAGTAGTCCGGGACAGGGTTTATGGGAGCAGTACTTC.